The source of this T cell receptor (beta chain) is a study of blood T cell repertoires in COVID-19. Turning to the study itself: Sources were T cells, B-cell-depleted T cells, or PBMCs; the material itself was cDNA or gDNA.

Germline V lookup: CDR1 KGHSH, CDR2 LQKENI. This CDR3 is built from 16 residues. The germline V and J ends were trimmed by 3 bases and 3 bases, with 17 bases remaining between them. Using immunoSEQ multiplex PCR, the repertoire was profiled, and TCRdb retains in-frame clones only, with some absent. The sample comprises 150,000 or so clones, around 85% of which are singletons, and 8% to 10% rests with the top ten. Material: peripheral blood. The chain carries TRBV18 and TRBJ1-2; tentatively, D is TRBD1 (5 bases). The TCR originated in a man aged 55 to 70 with acute or convalescent COVID-19. The CDR3 DNA follows: TGTGCCAGCTCACCCATAGTGGCAGGGAAGGACTATGGCTACACCTTC. It yields the protein CASSPIVAGKDYGYTF. The complete variable domain, with remaining parts taken from reference TRBV18 and TRBJ1-2, reads NAGVMQNPRHLVRRRGQEARLRCSPMKGHSHVYWYRQLPEEGLKFMVYLQKENIIDESGMPKERFSAEFPKEGPSILRIQQVVRGDSAAYFCASSPIVAGKDYGYTFGSGTRLTVV.